A single sample is the source of the 30 T cell receptor beta chains below, sequenced in a study of blood T cell repertoires in COVID-19 (dated by TCRdb to 2019 to 2021). Library method: the immunoSEQ multiplex PCR assay. This is the immuneACCESS table as TCRdb keeps it, with only in-frame sequences that have V and J called. A part of the clones is gone; compared with another copy, unresolved V genes explain less than half, and the rest is unexplained. The sample includes under 300,000 clones, with 88% observed a single time. The ten largest clones represent around 0.98% of the sample. Sequenced material: peripheral blood. The receptors shown here come from a woman aged 40 to 50 who had recovered from COVID-19.

This clone was recorded once. The genes are TRBV24-1 and TRBJ2-5, with 10 bases matching TRBD2. The CDR3 runs to 16 residues. Trimming took 4 bases from V and 3 from J; bases not matched to a gene: 7. The V gene's germline CDR1 is KGHDR and CDR2 SFDVKD. CDR3 in amino acids: CATSDPRTSGKETQYF. The CDR3 DNA reads as TGTGCCACCAGTGACCCCCGGACTAGCGGCAAAGAGACCCAGTACTTC.

This chain links TRBV6-5 with TRBJ1-2; 11 bases agree with TRBD1. The CDR3 covers 15 residues. The trim removed 6 bases at V and 3 bases at J, leaving 6 bases unmatched. Germline assignment: CDR1 MNHEY and CDR2 SVGAGI. CDR3 region: CASRPPGQGDYGYTF. The DNA for the CDR3 is TGTGCCAGCAGGCCTCCGGGACAGGGGGACTATGGCTACACCTTC.

J is TRBJ2-2 and V is TRBV19; 13 nucleotides agree with TRBD2. The CDR3 covers 17 residues. The germline V gene has CDR1 LNHDA and CDR2 SQIVND (reference sequence). V was clipped by 3 bases and J by 7 bases; unmatched bases: 8. CDR3 amino acids: CASSIRSRTSGSGELFF. The CDR3 DNA sequence: TGTGCCAGTAGTATTCGATCCCGGACTAGCGGGAGCGGGGAGCTGTTTTTT.

The V and J genes are TRBV25-1 and TRBJ1-6; D is ambiguous. The CDR3 totals 14 residues. Trimming left V 4 bases short and J 10 bases short, with 14 bases between. Per the germline V gene, CDR1 is MGHDK and CDR2 is SYGVNS. The chain's CDR3 is CASSAGGRGSPLHF. In nucleotides, the CDR3 is TGTGCCAGCAGTGCGGGCGGACGAGGGTCACCCCTCCACTTT.

CDR3 residues: CASSLQRGLFF. CDR3 in DNA: TGTGCCAGCAGCTTGCAAAGGGGTCTGTTTTTT. The V call is TRBV5-5, the J call TRBJ1-4; D might be TRBD1 (5 bases). In germline, CDR1 is SGHKS, CDR2 YYEKEE (reference sequence). The CDR3 has 11 amino acids. The germline V and J ends were trimmed by 1 base and 14 bases, with 9 bases remaining between them.

The chain recombines TRBV30 with TRBJ2-3; 9 nucleotides align to TRBD2. The CDR3 covers 13 residues. Germline CDR1 GTSNPN, CDR2 SVGIG (reference sequence). The J segment lost 10 bases and the V segment lost 0 bases, leaving 5 bases of the junction unmatched. The CDR3 here is CAWSVPLAGAQYF. For the CDR3, the DNA is TGTGCCTGGAGTGTCCCCTTAGCGGGGGCGCAGTATTTT.

The chain carries TRBV27 and TRBJ2-1; 8 nucleotides match TRBD1. The CDR3 consists of 14 residues. The V and J ends lost 1 base and 9 bases, in that order; junction bases with no gene match: 5. The germline V gene encodes CDR1 MNHEY and CDR2 SMNVEV (reference sequence). CDR3 amino acids: CASSLWQGAGEQFF. CDR3 sequence (DNA): TGTGCCAGCAGTTTATGGCAGGGGGCGGGTGAGCAGTTCTTC.

This sequence joins TRBV9 and TRBJ1-6; D possibly corresponds to TRBD1 (5 bases). The germline gives CDR1 SGDLS, CDR2 YYNGEE. V was shortened by 4 bases and J by 0 bases, with 23 bases between the two germline ends. The CDR3 contains 20 residues. CDR3 region: CASSTSPGTGRGSYNSPLHF. The CDR3 DNA reads TGTGCCAGCAGCACCAGTCCCGGGACTGGACGGGGCTCCTATAATTCACCCCTCCACTTT.

The chain employs TRBV7-3 and TRBJ2-3; D is possibly TRBD2 (5 bases). V lost 2 bases, J lost 1 base, and 10 bases lay in between. Germline V gene lookup returns CDR1 SGHTA and CDR2 FQGTGA. The CDR3 has 15 residues. CDR3 region: CASSLGGTGTDTQYF. The CDR3 DNA sequence: TGTGCCAGCAGCTTAGGAGGTACTGGCACAGATACGCAGTATTTT.

This chain connects TRBV20-1 to TRBJ1-2, with 7 bases fitting TRBD1. This CDR3 comprises 11 residues. The trim removed 5 bases at V and 8 bases at J, leaving 5 bases unmatched. Germline CDR1 is DFQATT and CDR2 is SNEGSKA (reference sequence). CDR3 sequence: CSAPDRAGYTF. The CDR3 DNA follows: TGCAGTGCTCCAGACAGGGCAGGCTACACCTTC.

The V and J genes are TRBV6-5 and TRBJ2-5; the D gene is possibly TRBD2 (6 bases). V lost 6 bases, J lost 5 bases, and 13 bases lay in between. This CDR3 spans 13 amino acids. Per germline, CDR1 MNHEY and CDR2 SVGAGI. The CDR3 sequence: CASSKPGAETQYF. The CDR3 nucleotides read TGTGCCAGCAGCAAGCCGGGAGCGGAGACCCAGTACTTC.

The chain carries TRBV9 and TRBJ1-1; D is perhaps TRBD1 (6 bases). The length of the CDR3 is 14 residues. V was trimmed by 2 bases and J by 1 base, leaving 9 bases between them. CDR1 and CDR2 from the germline V gene are SGDLS and YYNGEE. CDR3 amino acids: CASSVGHENTEAFF. CDR3 nucleotide sequence: TGTGCCAGCAGCGTGGGACACGAGAACACTGAAGCTTTCTTT.

This clone was found once. This sequence may be a read error, since a much larger clone differs from it by one base. This rearrangement joins TRBV11-2 to TRBJ2-1; unclear D gene. The germline V and J ends were trimmed by 5 bases and 1 base, with 6 bases remaining between them. The V gene's germline CDR1 is SGHAT and CDR2 FQNNGV. The CDR3 is 13 amino acids. CDR3 nucleotide sequence: TGTGCCAGCAGCCCCCAATCCTACAATGAGCAGTTCTTC. It specifies CASSPQSYNEQFF.

The count of this clone is one. This chain uses TRBV6-2 or TRBV6-3 with TRBJ2-2, with 10 bases aligning to TRBD2. The CDR3 extends over 18 amino acids. The germline V gene has CDR1 MNHEY and CDR2 SVGEGT. After removal of 3 bases from V and 6 bases from J, the junction contained 13 bases not matched to a gene. This chain's CDR3 is CASSYSPRLAGPSGELFF. CDR3 coding DNA: TGTGCCAGCAGTTATTCCCCCCGACTAGCGGGCCCTTCCGGGGAGCTGTTTTTT.

This rearrangement joins TRBV18 to TRBJ1-2, with TRBD1 matching over 7 bases. With V trimmed by 3 bases and J by 8 bases, 6 bases remained unmatched. This CDR3 contains 13 residues. Looked up from germline, CDR1 is KGHSH and CDR2 is LQKENI. CDR3 nucleotides: TGTGCCAGCTCACCGACAGGGCCCAGGGGCTACACCTTC. This translates into CASSPTGPRGYTF.

The chain is built from TRBV19 and TRBJ1-4, with TRBD1 identical over 11 bases. V lost 5 bases to trimming and J lost 0 bases; unmatched junction nucleotides: 11. Germline V gene data show CDR1 as LNHDA and CDR2 as SQIVND (reference sequence). This CDR3 is built from 19 residues. This CDR3 reads CASSAGQGAIEPTNEKLFF. The CDR3 coding sequence is TGTGCCAGTAGTGCAGGACAGGGGGCGATCGAACCAACTAATGAAAAACTGTTTTTT. Based on the CDR3 plus reference TRBV19 and TRBJ1-4, the full variable domain is DGGITQSPKYLFRKEGQNVTLSCEQNLNHDAMYWYRQDPGQGLRLIYYSQIVNDFQKGDIAEGYSVSREKKESFPLTVTSAQKNPTAFYLCASSAGQGAIEPTNEKLFFGSGTQLSVL.

This clone was detected once. The rearrangement uses TRBV7-2 and TRBJ2-3; D perhaps matches TRBD2 (6 bases). The V end was cut by 1 base, the J end by 12 bases, with 8 bases between. The CDR3 runs 11 residues. Germline CDR1 and CDR2: SGHTA and FQGNSA. CDR3 loop: CASSLGAGQYF. The DNA of the CDR3 is TGTGCCAGCAGCTTAGGGGCGGGACAGTATTTT.

This chain uses TRBV7-2 with TRBJ2-1; 13 positions match TRBD2. The CDR3 extends over 16 amino acids. V was pared by 4 bases and J by 4 bases, with 4 bases of the junction left unmatched. Germline CDR1 and CDR2: SGHTA and FQGNSA. As DNA, the CDR3 is TGTGCCAGCAGCTCCCAGGGACTAGCGGGGTACAATGAGCAGTTCTTC. It is translated as CASSSQGLAGYNEQFF.

This clone was found a few times. This chain joins TRBV4-2 and TRBJ2-7, with D maybe TRBD1 (7 bases). The CDR3 runs to 14 residues. The V gene lost 4 bases and the J gene lost 5 bases, with 15 bases spanning the gap. Germline lookup yields CDR1 LGHNA and CDR2 YNFKEQ. Here the CDR3 reads CASSPQGGYNEQYF. In DNA, the CDR3 is TGTGCCAGCAGCCCCCAGGGGGGTTACAACGAGCAGTACTTC.

The chain couples TRBV28 to TRBJ2-7, with TRBD2 as a possible D gene (6 bases). CDR1 is MDHEN, CDR2 SYDVKM, per germline. V dropped 6 bases and J dropped 6 bases, with 27 bases sitting between them. The CDR3 covers 17 residues. CDR3 DNA: TGTGCCAGCAGGGAAAGTGGACTATTAATCCGACATCGCGAGCAGTACTTC. Translating gives CASRESGLLIRHREQYF.

This clone appeared a few times. The V call is TRBV11-3, the J call TRBJ1-1; D is unclear. CDR1 and CDR2 from the germline V gene are SGHNT and YENEEA. V was pared by 3 bases and J by 3 bases, with 11 bases between. This CDR3 has 14 amino acids. The CDR3 sequence: CASSLGPKDTEAFF. CDR3 coding DNA: TGTGCCAGCAGCTTGGGCCCCAAGGACACTGAAGCTTTCTTT.

This clone was counted a single time. The chain links TRBV27 to TRBJ1-2; perhaps TRBD1 as D (5 bases). The CDR3 is made up of 13 amino acids. CDR1 and CDR2 (germline): MNHEY, SMNVEV (reference sequence). The V gene lost 3 bases and the J gene lost 6 bases, with 11 bases spanning the gap. The CDR3 region is CASSLEGTHGYTF. CDR3 nucleotides: TGTGCCAGCAGTTTGGAGGGGACCCATGGCTACACCTTC.

This clone has only a few counts. This sequence joins TRBV7-2 and TRBJ2-3, with a possible D match to TRBD1 (5 bases). Germline-derived CDR1 and CDR2 are SGHTA and FQGNSA. Trimming shortened V by 5 bases and J by 5 bases, and 8 bases separated the two germline ends. The CDR3 consists of 12 residues. Written as DNA, the CDR3 is TGTGCCAGCAGCAGACAGCAAGATACGCAGTATTTT. Amino acid sequence: CASSRQQDTQYF.

The chain joins TRBV9 to TRBJ1-2; D is possibly TRBD1 (6 bases). Germline V gene data show CDR1 as SGDLS and CDR2 as YYNGEE. This CDR3 region has 15 residues. The germline V and J ends were trimmed by 4 bases and 6 bases, with 19 bases remaining between them. This chain's CDR3 is CASSPSLGRGHGYTF. CDR3 nucleotide sequence: TGTGCCAGCAGCCCCTCTTTGGGCAGGGGCCATGGCTACACCTTC.

The J gene is TRBJ1-2, the V gene TRBV12-3 or TRBV12-4; D gene ambiguous. This CDR3 is built from 11 residues. Trimming removed 5 bases at V and 5 bases at J, with 6 bases between. CDR3 coding DNA: TGTGCCAGCAGTCCGGGGTATGGCTACACCTTC. Protein: CASSPGYGYTF.

This rearrangement joins TRBV29-1 to TRBJ2-7; 8 bases are shared with TRBD2. Germline CDR1 and CDR2: SQVTM and ANQGSEA. The CDR3 has 11 residues. The CDR3: CATSGLGEQYF. The DNA for the CDR3 is TGCGCAACTAGCGGTTTAGGCGAGCAGTACTTC.

The J gene is TRBJ1-3, the V gene TRBV13, with a possible D match to TRBD1 (5 bases). This CDR3 contains 15 residues. Germline V lookup: CDR1 PRHDT, CDR2 FYEKMQ (reference sequence). The V gene lost 3 bases and the J gene lost 0 bases, with 9 bases spanning the gap. The CDR3, as DNA: TGTGCCAGCAGCTTGGGACTGAGCTCTGGAAACACCATATATTTT. This sequence encodes CASSLGLSSGNTIYF.

This clone was detected once. The CDR3 coding sequence is TGTGCCAGCAGCCAAGGGCCCCTCTATGGCTACACCTTC. Translating gives CASSQGPLYGYTF. This sequence joins TRBV3-1 (or the pseudogene TRBV3-2) and TRBJ1-2; D unresolved. V lost 1 base and J 4 bases, leaving 7 bases between the germline ends. The V gene's germline CDR1 is LGHDT and CDR2 YNNKEL (reference sequence). CDR3 length: 13 residues.

The V and J genes are TRBV29-1 and TRBJ1-3; a possible D gene is TRBD1 (5 bases). The germline CDR1 and CDR2 sequences are SQVTM and ANQGSEA. Trimming left V 7 bases short and J 0 bases short, with 16 bases between. The CDR3 runs to 15 residues. CDR3 bases: TGCAGCGCCGTGACAGCCGGCCGCTCTGGAAACACCATATATTTT. It yields the protein CSAVTAGRSGNTIYF.

This clone has just one count. J is TRBJ1-2 and V is TRBV4-3; TRBD1 matches at 8 bases. The germline V gene has CDR1 LGHNA and CDR2 YSLEER. V dropped 4 bases and J dropped 6; count of bases not matched to a gene: 10. The length of the CDR3 is 15 residues. CDR3 DNA sequence: TGCGCCAGCAGCCCCTCCGCAGGGGGCCTGGATGGCTACACCTTC. Encoded protein: CASSPSAGGLDGYTF.